The next 18 T cell receptor beta chains were all read from a single sample in a study of blood T cell repertoires in COVID-19. TCRdb's copy holds only in-frame clones and misses some; the assay was immunoSEQ multiplex PCR. The profile shows about 240,000 clones, 75% to 90% of them singletons. Sample: peripheral blood. The receptors originated from a man between 60 and 75 years old who had recovered from COVID-19.

The chain joins TRBV5-1 to TRBJ2-2, with 9 bases identical to TRBD2. CDR1 and CDR2 (germline): SGHRS, YFSETQ. With 0 bases clipped from V and 8 bases from J, the junction kept 5 bases outside the gene matches. The CDR3 length is 15 residues. CDR3 sequence: CASSLESSGVGELFF. CDR3 nucleotide sequence: TGCGCCAGCAGCTTGGAGTCTAGCGGGGTAGGGGAGCTGTTTTTT.

V is TRBV30 and J is TRBJ2-7; 14 bases are shared with TRBD2. From germline, CDR1 is GTSNPN and CDR2 SVGIG (reference sequence). After removal of 2 bases from V and 7 bases from J, the junction contained 7 bases not matched to a gene. The CDR3 spans 15 residues. CDR3 coding DNA: TGTGCCTGGAGTCCCGGGACTAGCGGGGGCCTTGAGCAGTACTTC. Amino acid sequence: CAWSPGTSGGLEQYF.

The chain uses TRBV14 and TRBJ2-1, with D possibly TRBD1 on 6 matching bases. Trimming left V 0 bases short and J 3 bases short, with 12 bases between. The CDR3 consists of 16 residues. Germline V gene sequence: CDR1 SGHDN, CDR2 FVKESK. Here the CDR3 reads CASSQDQGKRYNEQFF. CDR3 sequence (DNA): TGTGCCAGCAGCCAAGATCAGGGGAAACGCTACAATGAGCAGTTCTTC.

CDR3 DNA: TGTGCCAGCAGTTGGACAGGCCAGATGAACACTGAAGCTTTCTTT. Translating it yields CASSWTGQMNTEAFF. This chain links TRBV9 with TRBJ1-1; 7 nucleotides align to TRBD1. CDR3 length: 15 residues. The ends lost 5 bases at V and 0 bases at J; junction bases unmatched: 7. Germline lookup yields CDR1 SGDLS and CDR2 YYNGEE.

The J gene is TRBJ1-5, the V gene TRBV18; D unresolved. This CDR3 has 15 residues. The germline V gene has CDR1 KGHSH and CDR2 LQKENI. V lost 2 bases and J 0 bases, leaving 8 bases between the germline ends. The chain's CDR3 is CASSPGVGSNQPQHF. CDR3 coding DNA: TGTGCCAGCTCACCAGGAGTTGGTAGCAATCAGCCCCAGCATTTT.

The gene calls are TRBV12-5 and TRBJ2-5; 8 bases are shared with TRBD2. V shed 1 base and J 2 bases; nucleotides not matched to a gene: 6. This CDR3 is built from 16 residues. The germline V gene has CDR1 LGHNT and CDR2 FRNRAP. In DNA, the CDR3 is TGTGCTAGTGGTTTGGGGAAGAGCGGGGGTCAAGAGACCCAGTACTTC. It specifies CASGLGKSGGQETQYF.

This chain joins TRBV24-1 and TRBJ1-1; 7 bases line up with TRBD1. J lost 5 bases, V lost 2 bases, and 7 bases had no gene match. The CDR3 is made up of 15 amino acids. Germline-derived CDR1 and CDR2 are KGHDR and SFDVKD. CDR3 DNA: TGTGCCACCAGTGATTCGGCAGGGGGTGAGACTGAAGCTTTCTTT. It specifies CATSDSAGGETEAFF.

The V and J genes are TRBV7-9 and TRBJ2-5; 10 bases map to TRBD1. Germline CDR1 is SEHNR and CDR2 is FQNEAQ (reference sequence). This CDR3 is built from 17 residues. Germline trimming cut 4 bases from V and 1 base from J; bases unmatched to any gene: 9. The CDR3 spells CASSSHTGTGVQETQYF. In nucleotides, the CDR3 is TGTGCCAGCAGCTCACATACCGGGACAGGGGTCCAAGAGACCCAGTACTTC.

The V and J genes are TRBV6-5 and TRBJ2-7, with 10 nucleotides matching TRBD1. With 6 bases clipped from V and 2 bases from J, the junction kept 7 bases outside the gene matches. The CDR3 runs 15 residues. The germline V gene encodes CDR1 MNHEY and CDR2 SVGAGI. Written as DNA, the CDR3 is TGTGCCAGCAGAACGTACGGGACAGGGGCCTACGAGCAGTACTTC. Protein sequence: CASRTYGTGAYEQYF.

V usage is TRBV24-1 and J usage is TRBJ2-1; TRBD2 agrees at 11 bases. J was trimmed by 3 bases and V by 8 bases; bases with no gene match: 5. This CDR3 has 15 amino acids. In germline, CDR1 is KGHDR, CDR2 SFDVKD. CDR3 DNA: TGTGCCACCACCGGGACTAGCGGAGGCTACAATGAGCAGTTCTTC. It specifies CATTGTSGGYNEQFF.

The chain carries TRBV19 and TRBJ1-2; 9 bases agree with TRBD1. V was pared by 5 bases and J by 4 bases, with 5 bases of the junction left unmatched. The CDR3 covers 14 residues. Per germline, CDR1 LNHDA and CDR2 SQIVND (reference sequence). For the CDR3, the DNA is TGTGCCAGTAGTCAACCGGGACAGGGCTATGGCTACACCTTC. Its protein product is CASSQPGQGYGYTF. Full variable domain (outside the CDR3, taken from reference TRBV19 and TRBJ1-2): DGGITQSPKYLFRKEGQNVTLSCEQNLNHDAMYWYRQDPGQGLRLIYYSQIVNDFQKGDIAEGYSVSREKKESFPLTVTSAQKNPTAFYLCASSQPGQGYGYTFGSGTRLTVV.

This clone has more than one count but fewer than ten. This rearrangement joins TRBV6-1 to TRBJ1-4; a weak D match, TRBD1 (6 bases). Trimming took 0 bases from V and 0 from J, leaving 11 bases between them. Germline V lookup: CDR1 MNHNS, CDR2 SASEGT. CDR3 length: 17 residues. CDR3 residues: CASSEALGQSTNEKLFF. The DNA of the CDR3 is TGTGCCAGCAGTGAAGCGCTCGGACAGTCAACTAATGAAAAACTGTTTTTT.

The V call is TRBV27, the J call TRBJ1-5; TRBD1 agrees at 9 bases. The CDR3 has 16 amino acids. The V segment lost 4 bases and the J segment 6 bases; nucleotides outside the gene matches: 10. Looked up from germline, CDR1 is MNHEY and CDR2 is SMNVEV (reference sequence). DNA for the CDR3: TGTGCCAGCAGTTCACACCCCGACAGGGGGATTCAGCCCCAGCATTTT. This translates into CASSSHPDRGIQPQHF.

This clone was detected a few times. V and J are TRBV11-2 and TRBJ2-2; the D is unclear. CDR1 and CDR2 (germline): SGHAT, FQNNGV. The ends were cut back, 1 base at V and 6 bases at J, with 6 bases in the middle. This CDR3 spans 13 amino acids. The CDR3: CASSLAEAGELFF. The CDR3 DNA reads as TGTGCCAGCAGCTTAGCCGAGGCCGGGGAGCTGTTTTTT.

V is TRBV30 and J is TRBJ1-1; the match to TRBD1 covers 7 bases. The V and J ends lost 1 base and 2 bases, in that order; junction bases with no gene match: 1. This CDR3 contains 13 residues. Germline loops: CDR1 GTSNPN, CDR2 SVGIG (reference sequence). Here the CDR3 DNA reads TGTGCCTGGAGTGGACAGGGAAACACTGAAGCTTTCTTT. Protein: CAWSGQGNTEAFF.

The V call is TRBV25-1, the J call TRBJ2-6, with D unclear. V was pared by 3 bases and J by 0 bases, with 3 bases between. Germline-derived CDR1 and CDR2 are MGHDK and SYGVNS. The CDR3 is made up of 14 amino acids. The CDR3 bases are TGTGCCAGCAGTGACAGCTCTGGGGCCAACGTCCTGACTTTC. Its protein is CASSDSSGANVLTF.

The chain employs TRBV7-2 and TRBJ1-2, with a weak D call TRBD1 (6 bases). CDR3 length equals 15 residues. V was clipped by 3 bases and J by 3 bases, with 14 bases between them. Germline loops: CDR1 SGHTA, CDR2 FQGNSA. This CDR3 reads CASSFHPGEYYGYTF. The CDR3 nucleotides read TGTGCCAGCAGCTTTCATCCAGGGGAGTACTATGGCTACACCTTC.

The V call is TRBV10-3, the J call TRBJ1-3, with a weak D call TRBD1 (5 bases). The CDR3 has 17 residues. Germline V CDR1 and CDR2: ENHRY, SYGVKD. V lost 0 bases, J lost 4 bases, and 16 bases lay in between. The CDR3 DNA reads as TGTGCCATCAGTGAGTCTATGAGGCGGGACGGAGGAAACACCATATATTTT. It encodes CAISESMRRDGGNTIYF.